The 7 T cell receptor beta chains presented below share a single source sample, sequenced in a study of cytomegalovirus exposure and HLA in healthy donors. Primers included in the PCR were 60 Vbeta and 13 Jbeta primers. TCRdb's table, derived via immunoSEQ multiplex PCR, lists solely in-frame clones and lacks some. Among approximately 190,000 clones listed, approximately 83% were seen once. The sample consisted of PBMCs. Receptors originate from a boy younger than 10 in good health and CMV-seronegative.

The chain recombines TRBV27 with TRBJ2-1, with 9 bases lining up with TRBD2. The CDR3 consists of 18 residues. V shed 2 bases and J 1 base; nucleotides not matched to a gene: 9. Germline V gives CDR1 MNHEY, CDR2 SMNVEV (reference sequence). In DNA form, the CDR3 reads TGTGCCAGCAGTTTAATGCGGGGGGGCGGCGTTTCCTACAATGAGCAGTTCTTC. Encoded protein: CASSLMRGGGVSYNEQFF.

The rearrangement uses TRBV21-1 and TRBJ1-2; TRBD1, the table's D call, was not compared with the DNA. TRBV21-1 represents a pseudogene. The CDR3 length is 15 residues. CDR3 protein: CASSTLGQGSLCYTF. The DNA for the CDR3 is TGTGCCAGCAGCACCCTGGGGCAGGGGAGTTTGTGCTACACCTTC.

This chain uses TRBV9 with TRBJ2-7; tentative D call: TRBD1 (6 bases). The V gene lost 4 bases and the J gene lost 7 bases, with 12 bases spanning the gap. The germline CDR1 and CDR2 sequences are SGDLS and YYNGEE. CDR3 length equals 12 residues. The CDR3 sequence: CASSRTGTEQYF. CDR3 DNA sequence: TGTGCCAGCAGCCGAACTGGGACAGAGCAGTACTTC.

The genes are TRBV10-3 and TRBJ2-1; 11 positions match TRBD2. CDR1 and CDR2 (germline): ENHRY, SYGVKD. The CDR3 consists of 13 residues. V dropped 5 bases and J dropped 7; count of bases not matched to a gene: 1. The CDR3 region has the DNA TGTGCCATCAGTACTAGCGGGGGTAATGAGCAGTTCTTC. It codes for CAISTSGGNEQFF.

The genes are TRBV10-3 and TRBJ1-6; D remains unclear. CDR1 and CDR2 from the germline V gene are ENHRY and SYGVKD. V lost 6 bases and J lost 7, with 16 bases in between. This CDR3 spans 15 amino acids. The CDR3 coding sequence is TGTGCCATCAGGCATGGAGGGCTCGGGAATTCACCCCTCCACTTT. Translation gives CAIRHGGLGNSPLHF.

CDR3 DNA sequence: TGCGCCAGCCCAGTCCCCAGGGGGGTGGGGCTCTACGAGCAGTACTTC. The encoded protein is CASPVPRGVGLYEQYF. This chain connects TRBV23-1 to TRBJ2-7; D is perhaps TRBD1 (7 bases). TRBV23-1 is an ORF, and what it does is uncertain. This CDR3 region has 16 residues. Trimming left V 8 bases short and J 3 bases short, with 23 bases between.

Comments on this clone: Other DNA sequences in the sample encode the same CDR3. The V call is TRBV27, the J call TRBJ1-6; D unresolved. V shed 6 bases and J shed 0 bases, with 15 bases lying between them. Germline CDR1 and CDR2: MNHEY and SMNVEV (reference sequence). This CDR3 has 17 amino acids. The CDR3 nucleotides read TGTGCCAGCAGCTTTAAGGGCGGACTCTCCTATAATTCACCCCTCCACTTT. It encodes CASSFKGGLSYNSPLHF.